The 15 T cell receptor beta chains below all came from one sample that was sequenced in a study of T cell clones after liver transplantation. Sequencing was performed with immunoSEQ multiplex PCR; in TCRdb, only in-frame clones are kept and a portion is missing. This table has tens of thousands of clones, 65% to 85% appearing once. This material consisted of CD4+ T cells from blood, taken before liver transplant. The receptors here all came from a human donor who received a liver transplant.

The chain couples TRBV9 to TRBJ1-2, with D uncertain. With 0 bases removed from V and 14 bases from J, the gap between germline ends came to 14 bases. The CDR3 spans 12 residues. The germline gives CDR1 SGDLS, CDR2 YYNGEE. CDR3 in DNA: TGTGCCAGCAGCGTAGCTAAAGGGAGACCTACCTTC. Encoded protein: CASSVAKGRPTF.

This clone turned up a few times. The chain combines TRBV20-1 with TRBJ1-5; D is ambiguous. CDR3 length: 11 amino acids. Germline V gene data show CDR1 as DFQATT and CDR2 as SNEGSKA (reference sequence). Trimming shortened V by 5 bases and J by 8 bases, and 10 bases separated the two germline ends. CDR3 sequence (DNA): TGCAGTGCTGGTACCGGGGAGCCCCAGCATTTT. It yields the protein CSAGTGEPQHF.

The chain recombines TRBV2 with TRBJ2-3, with 11 nucleotides matching TRBD2. The J segment lost 5 bases and the V segment lost 7 bases, leaving 8 bases of the junction unmatched. CDR1 and CDR2 (germline): SNHLY, FYNNEI. The CDR3 runs to 15 residues. CDR3 bases: TGTGCCAGCATGAGTTCTAGCGGGGGGTTAGATACGCAGTATTTT. Amino acid sequence: CASMSSSGGLDTQYF.

This clone was seen just once. The genes are TRBV5-5 and TRBJ2-5, with D maybe TRBD2 (6 bases). Germline values: CDR1 SGHKS, CDR2 YYEKEE (reference sequence). With 0 bases removed from V and 7 bases from J, the gap between germline ends came to 13 bases. CDR3 length equals 14 residues. CDR3 loop: CASSLVLAAGTQYF. In nucleotides, the CDR3 is TGTGCCAGCAGCTTGGTACTAGCAGCGGGGACCCAGTACTTC.

This clone was counted between two and nine times. The rearrangement joins TRBV30 to TRBJ2-7; TRBD1 might be the D (6 bases). V was shortened by 1 base and J by 7 bases, with 11 bases between the two germline ends. The CDR3 has 12 amino acids. Germline V lookup: CDR1 GTSNPN, CDR2 SVGIG (reference sequence). The CDR3 bases are TGTGCCTGGAGTGGAACAGGGAATGAGCAGTACTTC. Translated: CAWSGTGNEQYF.

This chain joins TRBV10-3 and TRBJ2-3, with 8 bases fitting TRBD2. The CDR3 runs 14 residues. With V trimmed by 3 bases and J by 2 bases, 1 base remained unmatched. Germline lookup yields CDR1 ENHRY and CDR2 SYGVKD. DNA for the CDR3: TGTGCCATCAGTGAAGCGGGAGACACAGATACGCAGTATTTT. The encoded protein is CAISEAGDTDTQYF.

The chain combines TRBV19 with TRBJ1-5; no clear D. V was clipped by 4 bases and J by 5 bases, with 15 bases between them. CDR3 length equals 15 residues. CDR1 and CDR2 (germline): LNHDA, SQIVND (reference sequence). The CDR3, as DNA: TGTGCCAGTAGTACCCGCCGCCTCTCAGATCAGCCCCAGCATTTT. It specifies CASSTRRLSDQPQHF.

The V and J genes are TRBV18 and TRBJ2-7; tentatively, D is TRBD2 (5 bases). The CDR3 runs 12 residues. CDR1 and CDR2 from the germline V gene are KGHSH and LQKENI. With 3 bases removed from V and 2 bases from J, the gap between germline ends came to 5 bases. CDR3 in DNA: TGTGCCAGCTCACCCGGGGCCTACGAGCAGTACTTC. Translating it yields CASSPGAYEQYF.

This chain links TRBV6-6 with TRBJ2-7; no firm D call. Germline CDR1 reads MNHNY; CDR2 reads SVGAGI (reference sequence). V dropped 6 bases and J dropped 7 bases, with 22 bases sitting between them. The CDR3 consists of 15 residues. The CDR3 DNA reads TGTGCCAGCAGCCCGGCTGTGGGTACTACGGAAGAGCAGTACTTC. Residues: CASSPAVGTTEEQYF.

This clone has a handful of counts. The V and J genes are TRBV6-4 and TRBJ1-5; no clear D. The CDR3 extends over 13 amino acids. Trimming removed 5 bases from V and 7 bases from J, with 12 bases in between. Germline V lookup: CDR1 MRHNA, CDR2 SNTAGT. CDR3 DNA: TGTGCCAGCAGTCTCTTGGAGGGACAGCCCCAGCATTTT. This encodes CASSLLEGQPQHF.

The chain joins TRBV4-2 to TRBJ2-7, with D unresolved. The CDR3 is made up of 14 amino acids. V shed 0 bases and J shed 5 bases, with 11 bases lying between them. The germline V gene encodes CDR1 LGHNA and CDR2 YNFKEQ. The CDR3 DNA sequence: TGTGCCAGCAGCCAAGATCCCCAGACAAACGAGCAGTACTTC. Translated: CASSQDPQTNEQYF.

The chain is built from TRBV25-1 and TRBJ1-1; a possible D gene is TRBD1 (5 bases). Germline CDR1 reads MGHDK; CDR2 reads SYGVNS. V dropped 2 bases and J dropped 11 bases, with 15 bases sitting between them. The CDR3 runs to 13 residues. CDR3 loop: CASSERGRPDAFF. CDR3 coding DNA: TGTGCCAGCAGTGAAAGGGGACGCCCGGACGCTTTCTTT.

V is TRBV30 and J is TRBJ2-1; D is ambiguous. The V gene's germline CDR1 is GTSNPN and CDR2 SVGIG (reference sequence). V lost 5 bases and J lost 6, with 8 bases in between. This CDR3 has 11 amino acids. CDR3 sequence (DNA): TGTGCCTGGTTGACGGGCAATGAGCAGTTCTTC. Its translation is CAWLTGNEQFF. The full variable domain, completed using reference TRBV30 and TRBJ2-1, is SQTIHQWPATLVQPVGSPLSLECTVEGTSNPNLYWYRQAAGRGLQLLFYSVGIGQISSEVPQNLSASRPQDRQFILSSKKLLLSDSGFYLCAWLTGNEQFFGPGTRLTVL.

V and J are TRBV5-4 and TRBJ2-7; 11 bases align to TRBD1. Trimming at V came to 3 bases and at J to 3 bases, leaving 5 bases not matched to a gene. This CDR3 spans 15 amino acids. Germline CDR1 SGHNT, CDR2 YYREEE (reference sequence). This CDR3 is CASSSVGTGGYEQYF. The DNA for the CDR3 is TGTGCCAGCAGCTCAGTTGGGACAGGGGGCTACGAGCAGTACTTC.

CDR3 in amino acids: CASSTLGLANEQFF. The DNA for the CDR3 is TGTGCCAGTAGTACCCTCGGTTTAGCGAATGAGCAGTTCTTC. V and J are TRBV19 and TRBJ2-1, with TRBD2 as a possible D gene (5 bases). CDR3 length: 14 residues. Germline V gene lookup returns CDR1 LNHDA and CDR2 SQIVND (reference sequence). V was cut by 4 bases and J by 7 bases, with 14 bases left in between.